The clone carrying this T cell receptor (beta chain) appeared a few times. Germline loops: CDR1 SGHRS, CDR2 YFSETQ. The CDR3 totals 15 residues. With 3 bases clipped from V and 3 bases from J, the junction kept 2 bases outside the gene matches. This record belongs to a study of blood T cell repertoires in COVID-19. Study-level background: Samples of COVID-19 (acute and convalescent) were obtained from the United States, Italy and Spain. T cells, B-cell-depleted T cells, or PBMCs provided the cDNA or gDNA that served as material.

TCRdb's copy holds only in-frame clones and misses some; the assay was immunoSEQ multiplex PCR. The sample has roughly 120,000 clones; about 79% are singletons. Sequenced input: peripheral blood. V and J are TRBV5-1 and TRBJ2-7, with TRBD2 matching 14 bases. The receptor comes from a woman of 80 years or more with acute or convalescent COVID-19. CDR3 loop: CASSSGTSGSYEQYF. CDR3 sequence (DNA): TGCGCCAGCAGCTCCGGGACTAGCGGGAGCTACGAGCAGTACTTC.